The 20 T cell receptor beta chains in this list originate from one sample, sequenced in a study of blood T cell repertoires in COVID-19. TCRdb's copy holds only in-frame clones and misses some; the assay was immunoSEQ multiplex PCR. The table shows some 270,000 clones, with 80% to 85% occurring only once. Sequenced input: peripheral blood. Receptors originate from a person aged 65 to 85 with COVID-19, enrolled during active disease.

This sequence joins TRBV4-1 and TRBJ1-5, with D perhaps TRBD1 (6 bases). Germline CDR1 and CDR2: MGHRA and YSYEKL. V lost 2 bases to trimming and J lost 11 bases, with 16 bases between them. There are 14 residues in the CDR3. As DNA, the CDR3 is TGCGCCAGCAGCCAATCCGACCAAGGGGGGGCCCAGCATTTT. Protein sequence: CASSQSDQGGAQHF.

The chain has TRBV7-3 and TRBJ1-1, with D possibly TRBD1 on 6 matching bases. Germline CDR1 SGHTA, CDR2 FQGTGA. The CDR3 is 13 residues long. Trimming shortened V by 5 bases and J by 5 bases, and 12 bases separated the two germline ends. The CDR3: CASSDRWGTEAFF. The CDR3 coding sequence is TGTGCCAGCAGCGACAGGTGGGGGACTGAAGCTTTCTTT.

The V and J genes are TRBV4-3 and TRBJ1-2, with a possible D match to TRBD1 (6 bases). The CDR3 loop spans 15 amino acids. V was cut by 0 bases and J by 4 bases, with 12 bases left in between. Germline V gene data show CDR1 as LGHNA and CDR2 as YSLEER. In DNA form, the CDR3 reads TGCGCCAGCAGCCAAGAAGGAAGGGGGGGCTATGGCTACACCTTC. It specifies CASSQEGRGGYGYTF.

The chain couples TRBV28 to TRBJ2-3, with 11 bases identical to TRBD2. With V trimmed by 5 bases and J by 2 bases, 6 bases remained unmatched. Germline V gene sequence: CDR1 MDHEN, CDR2 SYDVKM. CDR3 size: 16 residues. The CDR3 DNA reads as TGTGCCAGCAGTCGGACTAGCGGGCCACTCACAGATACGCAGTATTTT. Its protein product is CASSRTSGPLTDTQYF.

The chain combines TRBV3-1 (or the pseudogene TRBV3-2) with TRBJ1-3; no reliable D call. CDR1 is LGHDT and CDR2 is YNNKEL in the germline V gene (reference sequence). Trimming removed 7 bases at V and 2 bases at J, with 15 bases between. CDR3 length: 15 amino acids. The CDR3 here is CASKVKGEPGNTIYF. CDR3 nucleotide sequence: TGTGCCAGCAAGGTTAAGGGAGAGCCTGGAAACACCATATATTTT.

The table lists this clone with a few counts. The V gene is TRBV6-6, the J gene TRBJ1-3; 10 positions agree with TRBD1. Germline V CDR1 and CDR2: MNHNY, SVGAGI (reference sequence). The CDR3 covers 16 residues. The V gene end was trimmed by 8 bases and the J gene end by 1 base; junction bases not matched to a gene: 8. CDR3 in DNA: TGTGCCAGCCGGGGACAGGGGAATAGGTCTGGAAACACCATATATTTT. Protein product: CASRGQGNRSGNTIYF.

This clone was counted a single time. This chain uses TRBV19 with TRBJ2-2; 7 bases align to TRBD2. V lost 5 bases to trimming and J lost 4 bases; unmatched junction nucleotides: 13. The CDR3 runs 17 residues. Looked up from germline, CDR1 is LNHDA and CDR2 is SQIVND (reference sequence). The CDR3 DNA reads as TGTGCCAGTAGTTTACAGGCGCGCGGGAGTGGCACCGGGGAGCTGTTTTTT. Protein sequence: CASSLQARGSGTGELFF.

V gene TRBV23-1 combines with J gene TRBJ2-7, with D possibly matching TRBD1 (6 bases). Being an ORF, TRBV23-1 has a function that is uncertain. V shed 4 bases and J shed 2 bases, with 15 bases lying between them. The CDR3 has 15 amino acids. DNA for the CDR3: TGCGCCAGCAGTCCTGTAGGGGGAAGGACCTACGAGCAGTACTTC. Translation gives CASSPVGGRTYEQYF.

This chain joins TRBV6-2 or TRBV6-3 and TRBJ1-2; TRBD1 agrees at 10 bases. CDR3 length: 15 residues. Unmatched junction bases numbered 11, after V lost 5 bases and J lost 8 bases. Germline values: CDR1 MNHEY, CDR2 SVGEGT. In nucleotides, the CDR3 is TGTGCCAGCAGTGGGACAGGGGAGCGGGGAGTCGGCTACACCTTC. It is translated as CASSGTGERGVGYTF.

In this sample, this clone turned up once. The rearrangement uses TRBV5-1 and TRBJ2-1; the match to TRBD1 covers 12 bases. The germline V gene encodes CDR1 SGHRS and CDR2 YFSETQ. The CDR3 has 15 amino acids. Losses at the gene ends were 8 bases for V and 7 bases for J; bases not matched to a gene: 10. The CDR3 loop reads CASARGTGGSNEQFF. The CDR3 DNA is TGCGCCAGTGCGCGAGGGACAGGGGGCTCTAATGAGCAGTTCTTC.

The rearrangement joins TRBV5-3 to TRBJ2-7; tentatively, D is TRBD1 (6 bases). TRBV5-3 is noted as an ORF with a role that remains uncertain. The CDR3 consists of 19 residues. The V end was cut by 0 bases, the J end by 4 bases, with 26 bases between. CDR3 sequence: CARSLADRIRGLTKYEQYF. The DNA for the CDR3 is TGTGCCAGAAGCTTGGCGGACAGAATACGAGGACTGACCAAATACGAGCAGTACTTC.

This clone was observed a few times. This CDR3 is CASFRDRGTDTQYF. CDR3 bases: TGTGCCAGCTTTAGGGACAGGGGCACAGATACGCAGTATTTT. This rearrangement joins TRBV6-5 to TRBJ2-3; TRBD1 aligns across 9 bases. CDR3 length: 14 amino acids. V trimming: 8 bases; J trimming: 1 base; junction bases outside the gene matches: 4. Germline V gene sequence: CDR1 MNHEY, CDR2 SVGAGI.

V gene TRBV4-3 combines with J gene TRBJ2-5; D gene uncertain. The germline V and J ends were trimmed by 0 bases and 5 bases, with 16 bases remaining between them. Germline V gene data show CDR1 as LGHNA and CDR2 as YSLEER. This CDR3 spans 16 amino acids. DNA for the CDR3: TGCGCCAGCAGCCAAGATCGTGCGGCCGCATGGGAGACCCAGTACTTC. Amino acids: CASSQDRAAAWETQYF.

The chain links TRBV4-3 to TRBJ2-5, with D possibly being TRBD2 (6 bases). Germline V gene lookup returns CDR1 LGHNA and CDR2 YSLEER. The CDR3 has 15 amino acids. Trimming removed 0 bases from V and 7 bases from J, with 15 bases in between. The CDR3 nucleotides read TGCGCCAGCAGCCAAGATGGGGCTACCGGGGGGACCCAGTACTTC. Amino acids: CASSQDGATGGTQYF.

This clone was detected ten times or more. The chain's CDR3 is CASSYSIAGQETQYF. DNA of the CDR3: TGTGCCAGCAGTTACTCTATAGCGGGGCAAGAGACCCAGTACTTC. The rearrangement uses TRBV6-6 and TRBJ2-5; TRBD2 agrees at 8 bases. Losses at the gene ends were 0 bases for V and 2 bases for J; bases not matched to a gene: 2. The CDR3 loop spans 15 amino acids. Germline V gene sequence: CDR1 MNHNY, CDR2 SVGAGI (reference sequence).

The chain employs TRBV28 and TRBJ1-2; 10 bases are a match to TRBD1. This CDR3 comprises 13 residues. V lost 6 bases to trimming and J lost 7 bases; unmatched junction nucleotides: 5. The V gene's germline CDR1 is MDHEN and CDR2 SYDVKM. The CDR3: CASSPGQGLGYTF. CDR3 nucleotides: TGTGCCAGCAGCCCGGGACAGGGGCTTGGCTACACCTTC.

V is TRBV3-1 (or the pseudogene TRBV3-2) and J is TRBJ2-1, with 8 bases that match TRBD1. V dropped 1 base and J dropped 8; count of bases not matched to a gene: 7. CDR1 and CDR2 from the germline V gene are LGHDT and YNNKEL (reference sequence). The CDR3 sequence is 15 residues long. DNA of the CDR3: TGTGCCAGCAGCCAAGGGACAGGGTGGCTTGATGAGCAGTTCTTC. Amino acid sequence: CASSQGTGWLDEQFF.

This clone was counted a few times. The V call is TRBV3-1 (or the pseudogene TRBV3-2), the J call TRBJ1-3; TRBD1 matches 10 bases. The J segment lost 0 bases and the V segment lost 5 bases, leaving 4 bases of the junction unmatched. CDR1 and CDR2 (germline): LGHDT, YNNKEL (reference sequence). This CDR3 has 16 residues. In nucleotides, the CDR3 is TGTGCCAGCAGCAGTTGGACAGGGGGCTCTGGAAACACCATATATTTT. Amino acids: CASSSWTGGSGNTIYF.

The J gene is TRBJ2-3, the V gene TRBV19; TRBD2 agrees at 10 bases. CDR1 and CDR2 from the germline V gene are LNHDA and SQIVND (reference sequence). The CDR3 totals 19 residues. After removal of 1 base from V and 4 bases from J, the junction contained 14 bases not matched to a gene. Written as DNA, the CDR3 is TGTGCCAGTAGTATAGGAGGTTCCCCTAGCGGGAGTGACCCAGATACGCAGTATTTT. As protein: CASSIGGSPSGSDPDTQYF.

V is TRBV28 and J is TRBJ1-2; D is ambiguous. CDR3 length: 13 residues. Per germline, CDR1 MDHEN and CDR2 SYDVKM. The V end lost 2 bases, the J end lost 8 bases, and 12 bases lay between the germline ends. The CDR3 region has the DNA TGTGCCAGCAGTTTACGACCGTCGGGAGGCTACACCTTC. Its translation is CASSLRPSGGYTF.